This TCR beta chain was sequenced in a study of HIV-infected patients and healthy controls. Sample share makes this clonotype medium-sized. Follow-up blood was drawn about 14 weeks, roughly three months, after antiretroviral therapy began. Whole blood was used without fractionation, so all unsorted peripheral T cells were included. V shed 6 bases, J shed 5 bases, and the junction held 12 bases outside the gene matches. CDR3 length equals 15 residues. Germline CDR1 SEHNR, CDR2 FQNEAQ (reference sequence). Alpha and beta constant-region primers primed reverse transcription of about 500 ng RNA. Alpha and beta chain libraries were made separately by chain-specific third strand synthesis with multiplexing indices. MiXCR, applied by TCRdb to the 5' RACE reads, yields one record per CDR3 protein. The sample contains 5,700 or so distinct CDR3 sequences, around 8.1% of which appear only once.

This specimen was blood, taken during antiretroviral therapy. The chain has TRBV7-9 and TRBJ2-5; TRBD1 aligns across 7 bases. This receptor was identified in an adult with HIV infection. The CDR3 spells CASRPEGTALETQYF. Here the CDR3 DNA reads TGTGCCAGCAGGCCGGAAGGGACAGCTTTGGAGACCCAGTACTTC. The full variable domain, its missing parts supplied by reference TRBV7-9 and TRBJ2-5, is DTGVSQNPRHKITKRGQNVTFRCDPISEHNRLYWYRQTLGQGPEFLTYFQNEAQLEKSRLLSDRFSAERPKGSFSTLEIQRTEQGDSAMYLCASRPEGTALETQYFGPGTRLLVL.